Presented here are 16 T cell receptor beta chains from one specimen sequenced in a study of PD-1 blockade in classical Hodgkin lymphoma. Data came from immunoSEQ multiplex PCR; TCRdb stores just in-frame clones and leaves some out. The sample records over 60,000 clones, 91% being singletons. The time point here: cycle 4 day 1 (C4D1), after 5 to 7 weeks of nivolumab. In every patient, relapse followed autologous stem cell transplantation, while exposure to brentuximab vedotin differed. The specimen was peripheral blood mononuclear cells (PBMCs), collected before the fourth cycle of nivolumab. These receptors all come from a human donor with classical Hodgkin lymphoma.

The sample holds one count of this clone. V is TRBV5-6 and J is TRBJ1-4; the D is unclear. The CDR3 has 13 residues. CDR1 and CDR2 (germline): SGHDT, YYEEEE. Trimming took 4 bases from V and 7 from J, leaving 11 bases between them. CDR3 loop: CASSLRVGEKLFF. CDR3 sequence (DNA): TGTGCCAGCAGCCTCCGAGTAGGTGAAAAACTGTTTTTT. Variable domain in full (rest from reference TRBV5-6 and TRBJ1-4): DAGVTQSPTHLIKTRGQQVTLRCSPKSGHDTVSWYQQALGQGPQFIFQYYEEEERQRGNFPDRFSGHQFPNYSSELNVNALLLGDSALYLCASSLRVGEKLFFGSGTQLSVL.

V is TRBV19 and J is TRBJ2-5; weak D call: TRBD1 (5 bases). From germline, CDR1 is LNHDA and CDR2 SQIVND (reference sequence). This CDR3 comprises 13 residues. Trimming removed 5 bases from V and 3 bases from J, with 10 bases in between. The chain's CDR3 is CASSGGAEETQYF. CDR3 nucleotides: TGTGCCAGTAGTGGTGGGGCCGAAGAGACCCAGTACTTC.

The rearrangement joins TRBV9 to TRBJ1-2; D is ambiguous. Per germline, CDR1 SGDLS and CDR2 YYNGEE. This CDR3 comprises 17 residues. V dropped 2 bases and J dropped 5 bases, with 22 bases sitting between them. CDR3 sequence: CASSVSPLGSGSYGYTF. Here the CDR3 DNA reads TGTGCCAGCAGCGTCTCGCCGTTAGGGTCGGGTTCATATGGCTACACCTTC.

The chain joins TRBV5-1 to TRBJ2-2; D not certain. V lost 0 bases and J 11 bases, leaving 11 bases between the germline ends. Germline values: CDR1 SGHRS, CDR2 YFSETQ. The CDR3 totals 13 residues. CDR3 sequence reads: CASSLVSALELFF. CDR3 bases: TGCGCCAGCAGCTTGGTGTCAGCCTTAGAGCTGTTTTTT.

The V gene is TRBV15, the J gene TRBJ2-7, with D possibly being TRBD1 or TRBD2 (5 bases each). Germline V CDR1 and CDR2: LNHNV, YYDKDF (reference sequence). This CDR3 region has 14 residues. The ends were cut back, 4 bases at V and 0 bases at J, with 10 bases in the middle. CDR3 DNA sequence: TGTGCCACCAGCATCGGGGCCAGCTCCTACGAGCAGTACTTC. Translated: CATSIGASSYEQYF.

CDR3 bases: TGTGCCAGCAGTGACCGGGTGGGGGAGACCCAGTACTTC. Translating gives CASSDRVGETQYF. V gene TRBV6-1 combines with J gene TRBJ2-5; D unclear. The germline V gene encodes CDR1 MNHNS and CDR2 SASEGT. V lost 3 bases and J 5 bases, leaving 10 bases between the germline ends. CDR3 size: 13 residues.

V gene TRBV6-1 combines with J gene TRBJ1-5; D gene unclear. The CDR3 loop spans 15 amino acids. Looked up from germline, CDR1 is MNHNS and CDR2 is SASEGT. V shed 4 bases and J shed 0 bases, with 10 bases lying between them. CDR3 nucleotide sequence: TGTGCCAGCAGTGTCACAGTCTATAGCAATCAGCCCCAGCATTTT. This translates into CASSVTVYSNQPQHF.

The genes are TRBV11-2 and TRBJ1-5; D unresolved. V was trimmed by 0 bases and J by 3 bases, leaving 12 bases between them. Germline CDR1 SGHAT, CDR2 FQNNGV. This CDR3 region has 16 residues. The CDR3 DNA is TGTGCCAGCAGCTTAGAGGTCGGACGCCCCAATCAGCCCCAGCATTTT. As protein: CASSLEVGRPNQPQHF.

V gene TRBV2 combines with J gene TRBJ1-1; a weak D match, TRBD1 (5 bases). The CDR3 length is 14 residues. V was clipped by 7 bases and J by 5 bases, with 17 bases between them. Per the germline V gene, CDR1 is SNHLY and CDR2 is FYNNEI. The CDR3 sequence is CASTSSGDWTEAFF. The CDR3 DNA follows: TGTGCCAGCACCTCCTCGGGGGATTGGACTGAAGCTTTCTTT. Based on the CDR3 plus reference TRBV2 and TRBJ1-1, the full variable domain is EPEVTQTPSHQVTQMGQEVILRCVPISNHLYFYWYRQILGQKVEFLVSFYNNEISEKSEIFDDQFSVERPDGSNFTLKIRSTKLEDSAMYFCASTSSGDWTEAFFGQGTRLTVV.

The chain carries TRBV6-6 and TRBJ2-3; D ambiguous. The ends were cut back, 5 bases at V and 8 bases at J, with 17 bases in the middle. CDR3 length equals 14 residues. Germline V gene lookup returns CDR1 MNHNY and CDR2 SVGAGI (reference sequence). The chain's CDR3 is CASSGSVVESTQYF. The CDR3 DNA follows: TGTGCCAGCAGTGGCTCCGTTGTCGAGAGTACGCAGTATTTT.

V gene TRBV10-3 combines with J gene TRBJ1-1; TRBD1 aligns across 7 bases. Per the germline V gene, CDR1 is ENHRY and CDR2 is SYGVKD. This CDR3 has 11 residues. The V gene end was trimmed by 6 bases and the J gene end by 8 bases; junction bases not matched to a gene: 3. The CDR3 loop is CAIRGTDEAFF. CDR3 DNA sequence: TGTGCCATCAGGGGGACAGACGAAGCTTTCTTT.

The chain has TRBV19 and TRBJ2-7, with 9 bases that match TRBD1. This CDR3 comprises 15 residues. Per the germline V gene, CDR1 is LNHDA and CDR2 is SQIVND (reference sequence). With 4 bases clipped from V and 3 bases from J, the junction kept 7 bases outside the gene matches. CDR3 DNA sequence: TGTGCCAGTAGTACCGGGACAGGGCTAGGCTACGAGCAGTACTTC. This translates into CASSTGTGLGYEQYF. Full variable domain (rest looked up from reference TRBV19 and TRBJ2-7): DGGITQSPKYLFRKEGQNVTLSCEQNLNHDAMYWYRQDPGQGLRLIYYSQIVNDFQKGDIAEGYSVSREKKESFPLTVTSAQKNPTAFYLCASSTGTGLGYEQYFGPGTRLTVT.

CDR3 protein: CASKGSGTSGDTQYF. The DNA for the CDR3 is TGTGCCAGCAAAGGGTCCGGGACTAGCGGGGATACGCAGTATTTT. V usage is TRBV2 and J usage is TRBJ2-3, with TRBD2 matching over 12 bases. The junction had 8 bases not matched to a gene; V was cut back by 7 bases and J by 6 bases. Germline assignment: CDR1 SNHLY and CDR2 FYNNEI. The CDR3 spans 15 residues. Full variable domain (rest looked up from reference TRBV2 and TRBJ2-3): EPEVTQTPSHQVTQMGQEVILRCVPISNHLYFYWYRQILGQKVEFLVSFYNNEISEKSEIFDDQFSVERPDGSNFTLKIRSTKLEDSAMYFCASKGSGTSGDTQYFGPGTRLTVL.

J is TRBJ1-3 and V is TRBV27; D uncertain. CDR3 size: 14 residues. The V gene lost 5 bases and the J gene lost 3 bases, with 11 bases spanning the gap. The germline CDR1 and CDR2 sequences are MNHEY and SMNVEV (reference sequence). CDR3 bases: TGTGCCAGCAGTACAACGGGTTATGGAAACACCATATATTTT. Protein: CASSTTGYGNTIYF.

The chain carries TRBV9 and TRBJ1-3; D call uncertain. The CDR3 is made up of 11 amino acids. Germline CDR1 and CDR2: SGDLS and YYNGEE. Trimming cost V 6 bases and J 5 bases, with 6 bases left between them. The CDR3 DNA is TGTGCCAGCAACCCCCGAAACACCATATATTTT. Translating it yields CASNPRNTIYF.

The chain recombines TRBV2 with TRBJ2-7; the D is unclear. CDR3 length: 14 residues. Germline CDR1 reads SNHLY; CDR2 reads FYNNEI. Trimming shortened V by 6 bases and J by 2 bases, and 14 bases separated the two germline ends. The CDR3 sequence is CASRNDGDTYEQYF. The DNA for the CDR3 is TGTGCCAGCAGGAATGACGGAGATACCTACGAGCAGTACTTC. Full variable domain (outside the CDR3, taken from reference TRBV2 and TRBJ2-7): EPEVTQTPSHQVTQMGQEVILRCVPISNHLYFYWYRQILGQKVEFLVSFYNNEISEKSEIFDDQFSVERPDGSNFTLKIRSTKLEDSAMYFCASRNDGDTYEQYFGPGTRLTVT.